This TCR beta chain was obtained from a study of T cells expressing NK-cell markers (dated by TCRdb to the early 2020s). About the study as a whole: In sorted CD3+CD56+NKG2C+, CD3+CD56+NKG2C- and CD3+CD56-NKG2C+ T-cell subsets from eight donors, TCR beta-chain repertoires were profiled. Of the eight sequenced donors, seven were found to be HCMV-seropositive and one was found to be HCMV-seronegative. The study sequenced eight donors, all healthy volunteers chosen at random: three men and five women. The libraries were sequenced on Illumina HiSeq 2000/2500, MiSeq or NextSeq, producing 2 x 150 bp reads. Points the paper makes about the study in general: In 6 or 7 donors, the dominant CD3+CD56+NKG2C+ clonotypes ranked among the top 10 CD8+ clonotypes, making up 1.0-7.0% of CD8+ T cells. Those dominant clonotypes were again the most abundant among CD3+CD56-NKG2C+ cells in several donors, at roughly 28.3-65%. It remained unclear whether the expanded NKG2C-expressing T cell clones were specific for HCMV antigens.

A commercial ELISA kit detecting HCMV-specific IgG in serum was used to determine HCMV serostatus. Peripheral blood mononuclear cells were isolated from blood by Ficoll density gradient centrifugation. TCRdb records Illumina HiSeq 2000 as the sequencer. TCR beta cDNA libraries were prepared using 5'RACE template switching, which introduced a universal primer site and unique molecular identifiers. Synthesis of cDNA was primed from the TCR beta constant segment and was followed by two consecutive PCR amplification steps. In the source study's methods: Reads were demultiplexed and grouped by UMI with MIGEC, and clonotypes were assembled and quantified with MiTCR. Only TCR cDNA sequences supported by at least two reads were kept to exclude erroneous sequences. Downstream repertoire analysis used the tcR package, and clonotypes were matched across fractions by CDR3 nucleotide sequence plus V segment. VDJmatch was used to annotate antigen specificity against VDJdb, with one amino acid substitution in CDR3 allowed. Following reprocessing of the reads by TCRdb, the data hold one row per CDR3 protein sequence and no DNA is available. TCRdb, not the authors, supplied the V and J calls. This sample's table carries 200,000 to 300,000 distinct CDR3 sequences. Jointly, the top ten make up approximately 0.41% of the sample.

CDR1 and CDR2 are read off the germline V gene as ENHRY and SYGVKD. Counted from cysteine to phenylalanine, this CDR3 has 14 amino acids. No DNA appears here. As to this clonotype: This receptor's antigen is unknown.

The chain was built from TRBV10-3 and TRBJ2-3; without DNA, the TCRdb call of TRBD1 cannot be checked. Sequenced sample: blood T cells: a sorted CD56 or NKG2C T cell subset, CD4+ or CD8+ T cells, or bulk PBMC T cells (not recorded which). This sequence originates from a man between 18 and 29 years old in good health. Donor details come from another sample of the same person, matched by shared clones. The CDR3 has the sequence CAISGQGNRDTQYF.